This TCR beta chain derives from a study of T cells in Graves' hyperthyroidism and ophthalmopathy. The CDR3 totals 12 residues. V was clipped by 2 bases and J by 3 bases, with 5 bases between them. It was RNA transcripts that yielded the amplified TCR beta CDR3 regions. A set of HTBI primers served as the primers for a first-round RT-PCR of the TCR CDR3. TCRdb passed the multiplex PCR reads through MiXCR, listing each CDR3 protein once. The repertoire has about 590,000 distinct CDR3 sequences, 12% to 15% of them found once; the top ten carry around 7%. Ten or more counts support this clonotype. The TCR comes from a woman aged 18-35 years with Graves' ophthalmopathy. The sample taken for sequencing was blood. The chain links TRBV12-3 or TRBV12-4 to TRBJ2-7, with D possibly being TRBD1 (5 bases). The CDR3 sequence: CASSLTGYEQYF. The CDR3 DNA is TGTGCCAGCAGTTTAACAGGCTACGAGCAGTACTTC.